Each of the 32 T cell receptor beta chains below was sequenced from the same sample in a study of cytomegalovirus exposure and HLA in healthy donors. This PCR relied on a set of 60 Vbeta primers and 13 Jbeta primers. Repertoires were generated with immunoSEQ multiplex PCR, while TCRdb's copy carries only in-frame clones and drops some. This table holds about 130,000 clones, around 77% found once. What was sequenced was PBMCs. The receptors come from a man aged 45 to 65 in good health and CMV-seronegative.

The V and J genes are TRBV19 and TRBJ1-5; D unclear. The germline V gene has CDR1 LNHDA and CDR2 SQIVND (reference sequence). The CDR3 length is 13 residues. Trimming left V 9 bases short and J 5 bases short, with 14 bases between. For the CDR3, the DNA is TGTGCCAGCGCGGAGATGAAGCATCAGCCCCAGCATTTT. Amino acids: CASAEMKHQPQHF.

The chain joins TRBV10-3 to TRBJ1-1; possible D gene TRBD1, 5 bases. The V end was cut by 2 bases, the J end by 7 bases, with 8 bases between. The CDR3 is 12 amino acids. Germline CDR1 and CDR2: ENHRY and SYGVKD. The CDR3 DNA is TGTGCCATCAGTGAGGCTGACAGTGAAGCTTTCTTT. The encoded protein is CAISEADSEAFF.

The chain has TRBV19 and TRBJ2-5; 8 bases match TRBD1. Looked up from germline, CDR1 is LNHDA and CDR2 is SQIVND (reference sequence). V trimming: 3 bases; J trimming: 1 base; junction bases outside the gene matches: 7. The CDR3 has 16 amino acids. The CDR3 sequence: CASSIVTGTGQETQYF. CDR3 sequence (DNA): TGTGCCAGTAGTATTGTTACCGGGACAGGCCAAGAGACCCAGTACTTC.

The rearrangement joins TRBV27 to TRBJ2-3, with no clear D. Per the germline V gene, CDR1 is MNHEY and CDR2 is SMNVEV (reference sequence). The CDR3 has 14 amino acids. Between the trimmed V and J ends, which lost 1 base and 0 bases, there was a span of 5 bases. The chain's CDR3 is CASSLFPSTDTQYF. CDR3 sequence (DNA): TGTGCCAGCAGTTTATTCCCTAGCACAGATACGCAGTATTTT.

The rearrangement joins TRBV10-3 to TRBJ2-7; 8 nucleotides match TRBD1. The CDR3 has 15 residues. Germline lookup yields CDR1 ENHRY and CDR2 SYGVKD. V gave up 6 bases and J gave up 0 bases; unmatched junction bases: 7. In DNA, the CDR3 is TGTGCCATCAGCCCCGGGACAGGTTACTCCTACGAGCAGTACTTC. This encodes CAISPGTGYSYEQYF.

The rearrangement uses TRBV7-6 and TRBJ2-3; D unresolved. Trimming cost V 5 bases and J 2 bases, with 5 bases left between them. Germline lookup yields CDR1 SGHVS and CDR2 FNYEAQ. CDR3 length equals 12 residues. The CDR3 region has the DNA TGTGCCAGCAGCAGAGCCACAGATACGCAGTATTTT. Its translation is CASSRATDTQYF. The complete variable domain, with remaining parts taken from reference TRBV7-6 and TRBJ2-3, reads GAGVSQSPRYKVTKRGQDVALRCDPISGHVSLYWYRQALGQGPEFLTYFNYEAQQDKSGLPNDRFSAERPEGSISTLTIQRTEQRDSAMYRCASSRATDTQYFGPGTRLTVL.

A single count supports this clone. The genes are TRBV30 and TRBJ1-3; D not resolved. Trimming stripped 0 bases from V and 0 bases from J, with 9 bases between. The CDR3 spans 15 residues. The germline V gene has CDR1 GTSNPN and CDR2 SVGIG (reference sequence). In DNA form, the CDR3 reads TGTGCCTGGAGTGTAACTAGCCGCTCTGGAAACACCATATATTTT. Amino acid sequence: CAWSVTSRSGNTIYF.

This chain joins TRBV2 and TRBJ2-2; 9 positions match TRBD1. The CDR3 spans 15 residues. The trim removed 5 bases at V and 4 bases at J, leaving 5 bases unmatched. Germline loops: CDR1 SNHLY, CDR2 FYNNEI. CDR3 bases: TGTGCCAGCAGTTCCCGGGACAGGGTCACCGGGGAGCTGTTTTTT. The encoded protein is CASSSRDRVTGELFF. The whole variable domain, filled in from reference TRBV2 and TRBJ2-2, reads EPEVTQTPSHQVTQMGQEVILRCVPISNHLYFYWYRQILGQKVEFLVSFYNNEISEKSEIFDDQFSVERPDGSNFTLKIRSTKLEDSAMYFCASSSRDRVTGELFFGEGSRLTVL.

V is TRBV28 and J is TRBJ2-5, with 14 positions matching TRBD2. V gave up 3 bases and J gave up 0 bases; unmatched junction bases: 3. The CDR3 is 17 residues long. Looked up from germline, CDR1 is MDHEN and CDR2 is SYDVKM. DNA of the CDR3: TGTGCCAGCAGTTTGGGGACTAGCGGGAGAAACCAAGAGACCCAGTACTTC. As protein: CASSLGTSGRNQETQYF.

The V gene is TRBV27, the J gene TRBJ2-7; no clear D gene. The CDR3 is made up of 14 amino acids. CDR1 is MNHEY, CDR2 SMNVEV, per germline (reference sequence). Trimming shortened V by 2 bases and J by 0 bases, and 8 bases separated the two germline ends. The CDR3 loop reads CASSLKRFSYEQYF. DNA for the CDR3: TGTGCCAGCAGTTTAAAGCGATTCTCCTACGAGCAGTACTTC.

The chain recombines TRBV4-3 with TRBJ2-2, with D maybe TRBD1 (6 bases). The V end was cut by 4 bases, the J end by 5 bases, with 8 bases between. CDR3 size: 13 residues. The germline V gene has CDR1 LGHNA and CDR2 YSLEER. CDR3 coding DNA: TGCGCCAGCAGCCCGACAGGTACCGGGGAGCTGTTTTTT. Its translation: CASSPTGTGELFF.

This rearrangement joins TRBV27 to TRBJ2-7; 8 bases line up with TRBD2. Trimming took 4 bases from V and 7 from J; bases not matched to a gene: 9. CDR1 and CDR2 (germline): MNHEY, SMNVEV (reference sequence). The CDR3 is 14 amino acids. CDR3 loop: CASSSPRSGGEQYF. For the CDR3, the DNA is TGTGCCAGCAGTTCCCCCAGGAGCGGGGGAGAGCAGTACTTC.

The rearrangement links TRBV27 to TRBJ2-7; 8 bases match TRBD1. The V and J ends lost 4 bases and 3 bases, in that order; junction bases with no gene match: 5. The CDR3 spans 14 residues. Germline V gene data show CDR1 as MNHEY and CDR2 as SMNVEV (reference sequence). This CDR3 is CASSYQGASYEQYF. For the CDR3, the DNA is TGTGCCAGCAGTTACCAGGGGGCGAGCTACGAGCAGTACTTC.

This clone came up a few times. CDR3 in amino acids: CASSSSRGTQYF. In nucleotides, the CDR3 is TGTGCCAGCAGCTCGTCTCGGGGGACCCAGTACTTC. The chain joins TRBV7-8 to TRBJ2-5, with D perhaps TRBD2 (5 bases). Germline CDR1 reads SGHVS; CDR2 reads FQNEAQ. The V gene lost 4 bases and the J gene lost 7 bases, with 10 bases spanning the gap. CDR3 length: 12 residues.

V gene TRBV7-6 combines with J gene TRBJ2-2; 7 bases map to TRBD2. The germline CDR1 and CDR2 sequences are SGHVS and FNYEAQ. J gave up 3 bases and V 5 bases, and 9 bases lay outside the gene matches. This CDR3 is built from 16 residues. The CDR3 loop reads CASSLSPSGDTGELFF. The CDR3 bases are TGTGCCAGCAGCCTTAGTCCTAGCGGAGACACCGGGGAGCTGTTTTTT.

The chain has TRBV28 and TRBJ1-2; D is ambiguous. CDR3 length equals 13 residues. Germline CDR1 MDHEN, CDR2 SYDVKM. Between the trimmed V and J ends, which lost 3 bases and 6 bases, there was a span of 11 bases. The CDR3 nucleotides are TGTGCCAGCAGTTTCGGCGGCTGGAATGGCTACACCTTC. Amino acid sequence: CASSFGGWNGYTF.

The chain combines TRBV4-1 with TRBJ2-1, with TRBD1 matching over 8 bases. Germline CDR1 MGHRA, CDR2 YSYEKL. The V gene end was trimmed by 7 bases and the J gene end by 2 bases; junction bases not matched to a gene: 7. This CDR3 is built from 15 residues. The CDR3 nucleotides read TGCGCCAGCACCAATCAGGGACAGGCCTACAATGAGCAGTTCTTC. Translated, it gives CASTNQGQAYNEQFF.

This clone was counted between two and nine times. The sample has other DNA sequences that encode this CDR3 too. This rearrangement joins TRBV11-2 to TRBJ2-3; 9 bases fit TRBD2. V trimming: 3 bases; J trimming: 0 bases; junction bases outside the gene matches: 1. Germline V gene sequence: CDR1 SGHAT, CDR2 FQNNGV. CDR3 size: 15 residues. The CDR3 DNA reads TGTGCCAGCAGCTTTAGCGGGAGTAGCACAGATACGCAGTATTTT. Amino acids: CASSFSGSSTDTQYF.

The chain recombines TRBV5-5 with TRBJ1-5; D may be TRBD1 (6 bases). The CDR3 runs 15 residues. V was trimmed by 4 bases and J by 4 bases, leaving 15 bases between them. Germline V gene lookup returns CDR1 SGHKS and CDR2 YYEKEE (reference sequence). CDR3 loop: CASSIQTGWNQPQHF. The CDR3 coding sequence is TGTGCCAGCAGCATACAGACAGGTTGGAATCAGCCCCAGCATTTT.

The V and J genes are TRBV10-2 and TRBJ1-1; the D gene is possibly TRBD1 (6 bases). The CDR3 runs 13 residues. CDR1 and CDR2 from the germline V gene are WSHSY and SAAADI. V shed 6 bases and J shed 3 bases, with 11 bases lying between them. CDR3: CASRGGRYTEAFF. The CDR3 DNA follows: TGCGCCAGCAGAGGGGGTCGGTACACTGAAGCTTTCTTT.

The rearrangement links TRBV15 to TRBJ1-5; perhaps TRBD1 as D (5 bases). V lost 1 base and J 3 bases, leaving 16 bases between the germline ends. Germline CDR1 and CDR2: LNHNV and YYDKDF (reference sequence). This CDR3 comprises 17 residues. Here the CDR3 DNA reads TGTGCCACCAGCAGAGCGCAGGGCTTAGGGTTCAATCAGCCCCAGCATTTT. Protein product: CATSRAQGLGFNQPQHF.

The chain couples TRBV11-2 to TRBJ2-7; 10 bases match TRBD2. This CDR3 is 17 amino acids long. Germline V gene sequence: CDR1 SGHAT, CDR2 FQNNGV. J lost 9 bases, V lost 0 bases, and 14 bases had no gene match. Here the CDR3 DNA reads TGTGCCAGCAGCTTAGATTATCGGGCTAGCGGGAGCAGAGTGCAGTACTTC. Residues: CASSLDYRASGSRVQYF.

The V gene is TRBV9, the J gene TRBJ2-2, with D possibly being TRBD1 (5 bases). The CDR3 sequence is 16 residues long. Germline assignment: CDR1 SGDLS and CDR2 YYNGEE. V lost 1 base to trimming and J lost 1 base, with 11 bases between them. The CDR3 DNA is TGTGCCAGCAGCGTAACCCAGGGCGGGAACACCGGGGAGCTGTTTTTT. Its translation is CASSVTQGGNTGELFF.

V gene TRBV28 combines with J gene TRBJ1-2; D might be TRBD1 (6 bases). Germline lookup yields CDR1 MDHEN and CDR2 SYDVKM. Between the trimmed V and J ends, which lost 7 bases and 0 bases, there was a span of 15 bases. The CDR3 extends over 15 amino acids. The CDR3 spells CASTLRGTPNYGYTF. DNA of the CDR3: TGTGCCAGCACCCTGAGGGGGACCCCTAACTATGGCTACACCTTC.

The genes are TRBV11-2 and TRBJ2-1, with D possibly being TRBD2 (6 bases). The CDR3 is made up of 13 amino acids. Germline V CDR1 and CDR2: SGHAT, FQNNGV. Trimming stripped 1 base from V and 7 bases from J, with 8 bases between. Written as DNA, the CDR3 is TGTGCCAGCAGCTTAGGCCTAGCGAATGAGCAGTTCTTC. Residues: CASSLGLANEQFF.

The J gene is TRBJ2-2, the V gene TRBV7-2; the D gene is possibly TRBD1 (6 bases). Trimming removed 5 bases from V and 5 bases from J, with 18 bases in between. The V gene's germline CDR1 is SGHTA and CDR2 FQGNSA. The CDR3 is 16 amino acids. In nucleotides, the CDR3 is TGTGCCAGCAGCCCCCAACTAGTACAGGGTACCGGGGAGCTGTTTTTT. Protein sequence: CASSPQLVQGTGELFF.

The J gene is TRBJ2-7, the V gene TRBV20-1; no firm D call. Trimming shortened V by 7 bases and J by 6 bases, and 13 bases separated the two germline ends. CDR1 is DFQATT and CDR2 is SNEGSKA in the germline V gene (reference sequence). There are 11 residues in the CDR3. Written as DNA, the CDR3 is TGCAGTGGATCCAGAGGCGGCGAGCAGTACTTC. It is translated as CSGSRGGEQYF.

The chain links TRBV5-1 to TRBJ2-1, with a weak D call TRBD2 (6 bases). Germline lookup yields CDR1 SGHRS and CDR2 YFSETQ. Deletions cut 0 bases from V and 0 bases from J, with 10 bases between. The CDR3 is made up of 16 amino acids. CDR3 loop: CASSLGAGFSYNEQFF. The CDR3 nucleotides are TGCGCCAGCAGCTTGGGGGCGGGGTTCTCCTACAATGAGCAGTTCTTC.

The CDR3 region has the DNA TGTGCCAGCAGCTCCTTCGGGAACACTGAAGCTTTCTTT. It is translated as CASSSFGNTEAFF. V and J are TRBV5-6 and TRBJ1-1; no definite D call. There are 13 residues in the CDR3. From germline, CDR1 is SGHDT and CDR2 YYEEEE. V was trimmed by 3 bases and J by 1 base, leaving 7 bases between them.

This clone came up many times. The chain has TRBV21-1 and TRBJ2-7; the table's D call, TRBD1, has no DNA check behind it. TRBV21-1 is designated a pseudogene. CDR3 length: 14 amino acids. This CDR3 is CASSKGANSYEQYF. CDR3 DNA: TGTGCCAGCAGCAAGGGGGCGAACTCCTACGAGCAGTACTTC.

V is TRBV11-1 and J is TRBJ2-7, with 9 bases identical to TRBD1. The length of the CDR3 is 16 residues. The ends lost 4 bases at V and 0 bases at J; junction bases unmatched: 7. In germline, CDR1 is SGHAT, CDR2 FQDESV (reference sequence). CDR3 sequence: CASSSTSGQGSYEQYF. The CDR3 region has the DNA TGTGCCAGCAGCTCTACATCGGGACAGGGCTCCTACGAGCAGTACTTC.

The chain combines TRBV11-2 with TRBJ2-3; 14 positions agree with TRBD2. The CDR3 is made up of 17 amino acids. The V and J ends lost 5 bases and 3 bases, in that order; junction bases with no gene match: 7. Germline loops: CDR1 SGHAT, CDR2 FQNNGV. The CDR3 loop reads CASSRLAGGPATDTQYF. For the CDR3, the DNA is TGTGCCAGCAGCCGACTAGCGGGAGGGCCAGCAACAGATACGCAGTATTTT.